The rows below give T cell receptor beta chains drawn from one sample of a study of shared clonotypes between healthy human individuals. Sequencing used immunoSEQ multiplex PCR; TCRdb keeps in-frame clones, though not all of them. The table includes about 470,000 clones, roughly three quarters detected once. Sequenced input: PBMCs. Receptor source: a woman aged 40 to 50 in good health. Some clones in this sample may be carry-over from other donors' samples. Both conserved end residues are part of each CDR3. The D gene is left open where the match is weak.

CDR3: CASSLRAARSTTNYGYTF
D: NA
V: TRBV7-8
J: TRBJ1-2

CDR3: CASSFTGNEQFF
D: NA
V: TRBV5-1
J: TRBJ2-1

CDR3: CASSLTGVDTEAFF
D: TRBD1
V: TRBV5-1
J: TRBJ1-1

CDR3: CASSLETSRVSYNEQFF
D: TRBD2
V: TRBV27
J: TRBJ2-1

CDR3: CASSLDGSYNEQFF
D: NA
V: TRBV7-2
J: TRBJ2-1

CDR3: CASSPQRNTEAFF
D: NA
V: TRBV18
J: TRBJ1-1

CDR3: CALQGIGNQPQHF
D: TRBD1
V: TRBV28
J: TRBJ1-5

CDR3: CASSVDPAGGRETQYF
D: TRBD1
V: TRBV9
J: TRBJ2-5

CDR3: CATVGEMDEKLFF
D: NA
V: TRBV19
J: TRBJ1-4

CDR3: CAWSVHSGTGDEKLFF
D: TRBD1
V: TRBV30
J: TRBJ1-4

CDR3: CATSRDLGGTHLQETQYF
D: NA
V: TRBV15
J: TRBJ2-5

CDR3: CASSLDMASVGNEQFF
D: NA
V: TRBV7-2
J: TRBJ2-1

CDR3: CASSLSVFDGGAYEQYF
D: NA
V: TRBV27
J: TRBJ2-7

CDR3: CASSFLGSGRTTEAFF
D: NA
V: TRBV5-1
J: TRBJ1-1

CDR3: CASSYGLAASLDTQYF
D: TRBD2
V: TRBV7-8
J: TRBJ2-3

CDR3: CASSPTGLNEQFF
D: NA
V: TRBV7-8
J: TRBJ2-1

CDR3: CASSLGPTDSYEQYF
D: NA
V: TRBV5-5
J: TRBJ2-7

CDR3: CASSLDRLTDTQYF
D: NA
V: TRBV11-2
J: TRBJ2-3

CDR3: CASRKDRGTDTQYF
D: TRBD1
V: TRBV23-1
J: TRBJ2-3